The 21 T cell receptor beta chains below were found in one sample sequenced in a study of blood T cell repertoires in COVID-19. Some clones are missing from TCRdb's copy, which holds only in-frame ones; the method was immunoSEQ multiplex PCR. The sample records 250,000 or so clones, approximately 88% being singletons. The specimen was peripheral blood. The receptors were gathered from a woman aged 30 to 39 with COVID-19, enrolled during active disease.

In its sample, this clone was seen a few times. The genes are TRBV28 and TRBJ2-5, with no clear D. Deletions cut 5 bases from V and 5 bases from J, with 12 bases between. Germline loops: CDR1 MDHEN, CDR2 SYDVKM. The CDR3 is made up of 13 amino acids. CDR3 coding DNA: TGTGCCAGCAGTCCCGCCAGCGTGGAGACCCAGTACTTC. Translating gives CASSPASVETQYF. The full variable domain, its missing parts supplied by reference TRBV28 and TRBJ2-5, is DVKVTQSSRYLVKRTGEKVFLECVQDMDHENMFWYRQDPGLGLRLIYFSYDVKMKEKGDIPEGYSVSREKKERFSLILESASTNQTSMYLCASSPASVETQYFGPGTRLLVL.

The CDR3 DNA follows: TGTGCCAGCAGCCCCCGGGACAGGGTTCCTGGCTACACCTTC. It specifies CASSPRDRVPGYTF. The rearrangement joins TRBV5-6 to TRBJ1-2; 9 nucleotides align to TRBD1. From germline, CDR1 is SGHDT and CDR2 YYEEEE. The CDR3 totals 14 residues. The trim removed 4 bases at V and 7 bases at J, leaving 8 bases unmatched.

This chain joins TRBV5-8 and TRBJ1-2; 7 bases map to TRBD1. The CDR3 runs 15 residues. The germline V gene encodes CDR1 SGHTS and CDR2 YDEGEE. Trimming took 4 bases from V and 2 from J; bases not matched to a gene: 8. In nucleotides, the CDR3 is TGTGCCAGCAGCATGCGTAGACAGGGAAACTATGGCTACACCTTC. Translated: CASSMRRQGNYGYTF.

V usage is TRBV12-5 and J usage is TRBJ1-1; D remains ambiguous. The germline CDR1 and CDR2 sequences are LGHNT and FRNRAP. The CDR3 contains 13 residues. V was trimmed by 1 base and J by 5 bases, leaving 8 bases between them. CDR3 coding DNA: TGTGCTAGTGGTTTGGGAGACATAACTGAAGCTTTCTTT. It specifies CASGLGDITEAFF. Drawing the rest from reference TRBV12-5 and TRBJ1-1, the complete variable domain is DARVTQTPRHKVTEMGQEVTMRCQPILGHNTVFWYRQTMMQGLELLAYFRNRAPLDDSGMPKDRFSAEMPDATLATLKIQPSEPRDSAVYFCASGLGDITEAFFGQGTRLTVV.

V and J are TRBV27 and TRBJ1-6; no definite D call. Germline lookup yields CDR1 MNHEY and CDR2 SMNVEV (reference sequence). The CDR3 loop spans 14 amino acids. V was cut by 4 bases and J by 0 bases, with 4 bases left in between. CDR3 protein: CASSSSSYNSPLHF. CDR3 nucleotides: TGTGCCAGCAGTTCGAGCTCCTATAATTCACCCCTCCACTTT.

CDR3 loop: CASSRTGGNYEQYV. The CDR3 DNA reads as TGTGCCAGCAGCCGGACAGGGGGCAACTACGAGCAGTACGTC. The chain is built from TRBV5-8 and TRBJ2-7; 11 bases are a match to TRBD1. Trimming cost V 4 bases and J 3 bases; bases outside gene matches: 3. The germline V gene encodes CDR1 SGHTS and CDR2 YDEGEE. The CDR3 sequence is 14 residues long.

V usage is TRBV11-3 and J usage is TRBJ2-3, with 9 bases aligning to TRBD2. The CDR3 is made up of 16 amino acids. The V gene end was trimmed by 5 bases and the J gene end by 6 bases; junction bases not matched to a gene: 12. The V gene's germline CDR1 is SGHNT and CDR2 YENEEA. The CDR3 sequence is CASSAESGTSSDTQYF. The CDR3 DNA reads TGTGCCAGCAGCGCCGAATCCGGGACTAGCAGCGATACGCAGTATTTT.

This rearrangement joins TRBV4-3 to TRBJ1-1; the D gene is possibly TRBD1 (5 bases). CDR3 length equals 18 residues. Germline V gene sequence: CDR1 LGHNA, CDR2 YSLEER. V was trimmed by 1 base and J by 3 bases, leaving 21 bases between them. The CDR3 DNA is TGCGCCAGCAGCCAAGGGGTCCGGGGGGGTATTTTTTACACTGAAGCTTTCTTT. This sequence encodes CASSQGVRGGIFYTEAFF.

V is TRBV7-2 and J is TRBJ2-7, with 8 bases aligning to TRBD2. Looked up from germline, CDR1 is SGHTA and CDR2 is FQGNSA. With 6 bases clipped from V and 2 bases from J, the junction kept 9 bases outside the gene matches. This CDR3 region has 15 residues. CDR3 DNA sequence: TGTGCCAGCAGTGTCGCGGGGGGCCGGGCCTACGAGCAGTACTTC. Protein sequence: CASSVAGGRAYEQYF. Looking up the rest from reference TRBV7-2 and TRBJ2-7 gives the full variable domain: GAGVSQSPSNKVTEKGKDVELRCDPISGHTALYWYRQSLGQGLEFLIYFQGNSAPDKSGLPSDRFSAERTGGSVSTLTIQRTQQEDSAVYLCASSVAGGRAYEQYFGPGTRLTVT.

This CDR3 is CAISDEDNEQFF. The CDR3 coding sequence is TGTGCCATCAGTGACGAGGATAATGAGCAGTTCTTC. This sequence joins TRBV10-3 and TRBJ2-1; D gene ambiguous. The V end was cut by 3 bases, the J end by 7 bases, with 7 bases between. The CDR3 covers 12 residues. Germline V CDR1 and CDR2: ENHRY, SYGVKD.

The rearrangement links TRBV13 to TRBJ2-5; weak D call: TRBD2 (7 bases). CDR3 length: 14 residues. Germline V CDR1 and CDR2: PRHDT, FYEKMQ (reference sequence). Trimming shortened V by 2 bases and J by 2 bases, and 9 bases separated the two germline ends. CDR3 loop: CASSLRGGQETQYF. DNA of the CDR3: TGTGCCAGCAGCTTAAGGGGGGGTCAAGAGACCCAGTACTTC.

The rearrangement links TRBV9 to TRBJ1-6, with 7 bases that match TRBD1. This CDR3 region has 15 residues. Germline V gene lookup returns CDR1 SGDLS and CDR2 YYNGEE. The ends lost 1 base at V and 7 bases at J; junction bases unmatched: 5. The chain's CDR3 is CASSVMYRGNSPLHF. The DNA of the CDR3 is TGTGCCAGCAGCGTAATGTACAGGGGAAATTCACCCCTCCACTTT.

The chain uses TRBV5-1 and TRBJ1-2; a possible D gene is TRBD1 (5 bases). CDR3 size: 13 residues. Germline V gene lookup returns CDR1 SGHRS and CDR2 YFSETQ. V dropped 3 bases and J dropped 1 base, with 7 bases sitting between them. The CDR3 protein is CASSSRVNYGYTF. As DNA, the CDR3 is TGCGCCAGCAGCTCCAGGGTTAACTATGGCTACACCTTC.

V and J are TRBV7-2 and TRBJ1-2; D is undetermined. The CDR3 loop spans 16 amino acids. Trimming shortened V by 1 base and J by 4 bases, and 16 bases separated the two germline ends. Germline assignment: CDR1 SGHTA and CDR2 FQGNSA. The chain's CDR3 is CASSLGVEGGGYGYTF. The CDR3 DNA reads as TGTGCCAGCAGCTTAGGGGTCGAAGGAGGTGGCTATGGCTACACCTTC.

V usage is TRBV6-2 or TRBV6-3 and J usage is TRBJ1-2; D may be TRBD1 (5 bases). V was cut by 3 bases and J by 3 bases, with 11 bases left in between. The CDR3 extends over 14 amino acids. Germline assignment: CDR1 MNHEY and CDR2 SVGEGT. This chain's CDR3 is CASSYSPGYYGYTF. The CDR3 region has the DNA TGTGCCAGCAGTTATAGTCCAGGGTACTATGGCTACACCTTC.

The chain is built from TRBV2 and TRBJ1-2; D is perhaps TRBD1 (6 bases). The germline gives CDR1 SNHLY, CDR2 FYNNEI. V was pared by 5 bases and J by 6 bases, with 19 bases between. This CDR3 is 15 amino acids long. The DNA of the CDR3 is TGTGCCAGCAGTCAAATAGGGGGGGAAATTGATGGCTACACCTTC. Translating gives CASSQIGGEIDGYTF.

This chain uses TRBV5-1 with TRBJ2-1; 7 bases agree with TRBD2. This CDR3 region has 13 residues. V was pared by 5 bases and J by 6 bases, with 5 bases of the junction left unmatched. Germline V lookup: CDR1 SGHRS, CDR2 YFSETQ. The CDR3 region is CASRLASGNEQFF. CDR3 in DNA: TGCGCCAGCAGGTTAGCTAGCGGCAATGAGCAGTTCTTC.

A single count supports this clone. J is TRBJ2-3 and V is TRBV5-1; D gene ambiguous. The CDR3 spans 13 residues. Trimming took 5 bases from V and 4 from J, leaving 11 bases between them. The germline CDR1 and CDR2 sequences are SGHRS and YFSETQ. The CDR3 DNA follows: TGCGCCAGCAGTGCGGATCGGGCAGATACGCAGTATTTT. This codes for CASSADRADTQYF.

V and J are TRBV28 and TRBJ2-5; TRBD1 might be the D (6 bases). CDR3 length: 14 amino acids. V lost 7 bases to trimming and J lost 5 bases, with 17 bases between them. In germline, CDR1 is MDHEN, CDR2 SYDVKM. CDR3 in DNA: TGTGCCAGCACCCCAGGGGTAGGGATGGAGACCCAGTACTTC. The encoded protein is CASTPGVGMETQYF.

The chain couples TRBV7-2 to TRBJ1-5; D might be TRBD1 (5 bases). V was clipped by 1 base and J by 6 bases, with 13 bases between them. CDR1 is SGHTA, CDR2 FQGNSA, per germline. This CDR3 region has 15 residues. DNA of the CDR3: TGTGCCAGCAGCTTAGACGCCAGGGTGGGTCAGCCCCAGCATTTT. Translating it yields CASSLDARVGQPQHF.

The chain couples TRBV5-1 to TRBJ1-1, with 10 nucleotides matching TRBD1. J was trimmed by 3 bases and V by 4 bases; bases with no gene match: 6. The CDR3 runs 15 residues. Germline V gives CDR1 SGHRS, CDR2 YFSETQ. The CDR3, as DNA: TGCGCCAGCAGCCAATGGGACAGGGGATACACTGAAGCTTTCTTT. This gives the protein CASSQWDRGYTEAFF.